These 24 T cell receptor beta chains were sequenced from one sample in a study of T cell repertoires in cytomegalovirus infection. For these receptors, no antigen is known. TCRdb recomputed calls from the reads with MiXCR, one row per CDR3 protein. Of roughly 860,000 distinct CDR3 sequences in the sample, about 30% are singletons; the top ten hold 9.5% to 15%. The sequenced sample was cultured CD8+ T cells from PBMCs, obtained from culture after CMV antigen stimulation. These receptors came from a human donor in good health (CMV status not recorded). Some clones in this sample may be carry-over from other donors' samples.

The V and J genes are TRBV5-4 and TRBJ1-1; no firm D call. Germline CDR1 SGHNT, CDR2 YYREEE (reference sequence). The germline V and J ends were trimmed by 5 bases and 0 bases, with 17 bases remaining between them. CDR3 length: 16 amino acids. The chain's CDR3 is CASSLRRERMNTEAFF. The CDR3 nucleotides are TGTGCCAGCAGTCTGAGGAGGGAAAGAATGAACACTGAAGCTTTCTTT.

Ten or more counts support this clonotype. In DNA, the CDR3 is TGTGCTAGTGGTTTGGTACTCGAGCACTCTGGTAGCACAGATACGCAGTATTTT. As protein: CASGLVLEHSGSTDTQYF. V usage is TRBV12-5 and J usage is TRBJ2-3; D is unclear. The CDR3 extends over 18 amino acids. The V and J ends lost 0 bases and 0 bases respectively, with 16 bases between them. In germline, CDR1 is LGHNT, CDR2 FRNRAP.

The chain joins TRBV7-3 to TRBJ1-1; possible D gene TRBD1, 6 bases. Trimming stripped 7 bases from V and 8 bases from J, with 14 bases between. Germline CDR1 and CDR2: SGHTA and FQGTGA. The length of the CDR3 is 12 residues. The CDR3 coding sequence is TGTGCCAGCACTTGGGGGCGGGGGGAAGCTTTCTTT. It yields the protein CASTWGRGEAFF.

This clonotype was found a few times. This chain uses TRBV4-1 with TRBJ1-1; D is perhaps TRBD1 (6 bases). V dropped 0 bases and J dropped 6 bases, with 14 bases sitting between them. The CDR3 is 15 amino acids. The germline V gene has CDR1 MGHRA and CDR2 YSYEKL. The CDR3 DNA is TGCGCCAGCAGCCAAGATCGGGGAGGGGGTTCTGAAGCTTTCTTT. This sequence encodes CASSQDRGGGSEAFF.

The chain uses TRBV7-8 and TRBJ2-7; D is ambiguous. The CDR3 totals 11 residues. The V end was cut by 3 bases, the J end by 4 bases, with 4 bases between. Germline lookup yields CDR1 SGHVS and CDR2 FQNEAQ. CDR3 protein: CASSLRYEQYV. Here the CDR3 DNA reads TGTGCCAGCAGCTTGAGATACGAGCAGTACGTC.

This clonotype has just a few counts. The chain joins TRBV27 to TRBJ1-3; D gene ambiguous. The V and J ends lost 6 bases and 4 bases respectively, with 19 bases between them. The length of the CDR3 is 16 residues. Germline CDR1 reads MNHEY; CDR2 reads SMNVEV (reference sequence). The chain's CDR3 is CASSRRPDADGNTIYF. The CDR3 DNA follows: TGTGCCAGCAGCCGAAGACCCGATGCGGACGGAAACACCATATATTTT.

The chain is built from TRBV6-2 or TRBV6-3 and TRBJ1-3, with 7 bases matching TRBD1. Germline assignment: CDR1 MNHEY and CDR2 SVGEGT. The CDR3 loop spans 15 amino acids. V shed 5 bases and J 0 bases; nucleotides not matched to a gene: 4. CDR3 sequence (DNA): TGTGCCAGCAGTGACGACAGGGCCTCTGGAAACACCATATATTTT. Translated, it gives CASSDDRASGNTIYF.

This clonotype was counted many times. The V and J genes are TRBV6-1 and TRBJ2-1, with D possibly called TRBD1 or TRBD2 (5 bases each). The germline gives CDR1 MNHNS, CDR2 SASEGT. V shed 2 bases and J shed 0 bases, with 14 bases lying between them. This CDR3 has 17 amino acids. CDR3 sequence reads: CASSEFGTLGSYNEQFF. CDR3 DNA sequence: TGTGCCAGCAGTGAATTTGGGACCCTGGGCTCCTACAATGAGCAGTTCTTC.

The chain has TRBV9 and TRBJ2-1; 14 bases are shared with TRBD2. Germline CDR1 and CDR2: SGDLS and YYNGEE. The CDR3 is 18 residues long. After removal of 1 base from V and 7 bases from J, the junction contained 10 bases not matched to a gene. CDR3 DNA: TGTGCCAGCAGCGTACGTGCGGGACTAGCGGGGGTTGGGAATGAGCAGTTCTTC. As protein: CASSVRAGLAGVGNEQFF.

J is TRBJ1-2 and V is TRBV5-1; D might be TRBD1 (6 bases). CDR1 SGHRS and CDR2 YFSETQ come from the germline V gene. The CDR3 sequence is 15 residues long. V gave up 0 bases and J gave up 4 bases, with 13 bases separating them. The CDR3 region has the DNA TGCGCCAGCAGCTTGGCGGACAGTTCGGGCTATGGCTACACCTTC. It codes for CASSLADSSGYGYTF.

The chain couples TRBV7-9 to TRBJ2-5, with 13 positions matching TRBD2. This CDR3 comprises 17 residues. J lost 5 bases, V lost 4 bases, and 10 bases had no gene match. From germline, CDR1 is SEHNR and CDR2 FQNEAQ (reference sequence). CDR3 in amino acids: CASSSGLAGAGRETQYF. The CDR3 DNA is TGTGCCAGCAGCTCCGGACTAGCGGGGGCCGGGAGGGAGACCCAGTACTTC.

This clonotype was seen only a few times. J is TRBJ2-5 and V is TRBV7-9, with D uncertain. The ends were cut back, 8 bases at V and 2 bases at J, with 12 bases in the middle. Germline-derived CDR1 and CDR2 are SEHNR and FQNEAQ (reference sequence). This CDR3 has 13 residues. The CDR3 loop reads CASHEKGQETQYF. Here the CDR3 DNA reads TGTGCCAGCCACGAGAAGGGACAAGAGACCCAGTACTTC.

The V gene is TRBV12-3 or TRBV12-4, the J gene TRBJ2-3; 13 positions agree with TRBD2. CDR3 length: 17 residues. Trimming removed 4 bases from V and 2 bases from J; junction bases left unmatched: 6. The CDR3: CASSSGTSGVFTDTQYF. The CDR3 nucleotides are TGTGCCAGCAGTTCGGGGACTAGCGGGGTGTTCACAGATACGCAGTATTTT.

The sample holds a few counts of this clonotype. The gene calls are TRBV19 and TRBJ2-7; 7 nucleotides agree with TRBD2. CDR1 and CDR2 from the germline V gene are LNHDA and SQIVND (reference sequence). This CDR3 spans 14 amino acids. V shed 1 base and J 2 bases; nucleotides not matched to a gene: 2. In DNA, the CDR3 is TGTGCCAGTAGTATAGGGCGGGGGACCTACGAGCAGTACTTC. Encoded protein: CASSIGRGTYEQYF.

The chain uses TRBV7-6 and TRBJ2-1; the D gene is possibly TRBD1 (6 bases). V was pared by 4 bases and J by 8 bases, with 15 bases between. The CDR3 covers 14 residues. Germline-derived CDR1 and CDR2 are SGHVS and FNYEAQ. The CDR3 spells CASSSYRDRDEQFF. CDR3 coding DNA: TGTGCCAGCAGCTCCTACAGGGATCGGGATGAGCAGTTCTTC.

The table lists this clonotype with a few counts. The chain has TRBV5-5 and TRBJ2-1, with a weak D call TRBD2 (6 bases). The V end lost 4 bases, the J end lost 3 bases, and 14 bases lay between the germline ends. CDR1 is SGHKS and CDR2 is YYEKEE in the germline V gene (reference sequence). The CDR3 loop spans 15 amino acids. The CDR3 sequence: CASSGGTGVYNEQFF. The CDR3 region has the DNA TGTGCCAGCAGCGGGGGGACGGGAGTCTACAATGAGCAGTTCTTC. Combining the CDR3 with reference TRBV5-5 and TRBJ2-1 gives the whole variable domain DAGVTQSPTHLIKTRGQQVTLRCSPISGHKSVSWYQQVLGQGPQFIFQYYEKEERGRGNFPDRFSARQFPNYSSELNVNALLLGDSALYLCASSGGTGVYNEQFFGPGTRLTVL.

As regards this clonotype: This could be a read error, since a much larger clone is one nucleotide away. The genes are TRBV7-8 and TRBJ2-1; 11 nucleotides match TRBD2. Losses at the gene ends were 5 bases for V and 8 bases for J; bases not matched to a gene: 20. The CDR3 contains 19 residues. Germline V CDR1 and CDR2: SGHVS, FQNEAQ. CDR3 protein: CASSPAGAFSGGALDEQFF. The CDR3 DNA sequence: TGTGCCAGCAGCCCGGCCGGGGCCTTTAGCGGGGGGGCTTTGGATGAGCAGTTCTTC.

The CDR3 nucleotides read TGTGCCAGTCGACAGGGTGGGCAAGAGACCCAGTACTTC. This codes for CASRQGGQETQYF. This chain uses TRBV19 with TRBJ2-5, with TRBD1 matching 7 bases. Germline loops: CDR1 LNHDA, CDR2 SQIVND (reference sequence). With 8 bases clipped from V and 2 bases from J, the junction kept 5 bases outside the gene matches. The CDR3 totals 13 residues.

This clonotype occurred a few times. The chain couples TRBV4-1 to TRBJ1-2; unclear D gene. Per the germline V gene, CDR1 is MGHRA and CDR2 is YSYEKL. The length of the CDR3 is 16 residues. The V gene lost 0 bases and the J gene lost 2 bases, with 13 bases spanning the gap. The CDR3: CASSQDLDTTNYGYTF. The CDR3 DNA reads TGCGCCAGCAGCCAAGATTTAGACACCACGAACTATGGCTACACCTTC.

The chain recombines TRBV7-2 with TRBJ2-1; 9 nucleotides align to TRBD1. The CDR3 totals 18 residues. Losses at the gene ends were 1 base for V and 4 bases for J; bases not matched to a gene: 11. Germline CDR1 reads SGHTA; CDR2 reads FQGNSA. CDR3 sequence reads: CASSLGGVGTGIYNEQFF. The CDR3, as DNA: TGTGCCAGCAGCTTAGGGGGCGTAGGGACAGGGATATACAATGAGCAGTTCTTC.

In this sample, this clonotype turned up once. The chain couples TRBV7-6 to TRBJ2-7; D might be TRBD2 (6 bases). Germline V CDR1 and CDR2: SGHVS, FNYEAQ. V gave up 7 bases and J gave up 4 bases, with 20 bases separating them. This CDR3 comprises 15 residues. The CDR3 sequence is CASTPSGGLRYEQYF. The CDR3 DNA reads as TGTGCCAGCACCCCATCCGGGGGATTGAGGTACGAGCAGTACTTC.

This chain uses TRBV28 with TRBJ2-3, with D hard to call. Trimming took off 2 bases at V and 2 bases at J, with 11 bases between the two ends. The germline V gene has CDR1 MDHEN and CDR2 SYDVKM. The CDR3 consists of 15 residues. The CDR3 DNA reads as TGTGCCAGCAGTTTAGAACAGAAGATCACAGATACGCAGTATTTT. This codes for CASSLEQKITDTQYF.

The chain joins TRBV9 to TRBJ1-1; TRBD1 is a possible D gene (5 bases). Germline CDR1 is SGDLS and CDR2 is YYNGEE. CDR3 length equals 15 residues. Trimming cost V 4 bases and J 0 bases, with 13 bases left between them. The CDR3 region has the DNA TGTGCCAGCAGCCCGAGACCGGGACTGAACACTGAAGCTTTCTTT. Its translation: CASSPRPGLNTEAFF.

The chain uses TRBV24-1 and TRBJ2-3; the D gene could be TRBD1 or TRBD2 (5 bases each). CDR1 is KGHDR, CDR2 SFDVKD, per germline. There are 16 residues in the CDR3. The V and J ends lost 4 bases and 4 bases respectively, with 17 bases between them. The CDR3 protein is CATSDLGNPGPDTQYF. The DNA of the CDR3 is TGTGCCACCAGTGACCTAGGGAACCCGGGGCCAGATACGCAGTATTTT.